This entry lists 30 T cell receptor beta chains sequenced from one sample in a study of vaccination effects on CD4 cells after COVID-19. The data were produced by immunoSEQ multiplex PCR, yet TCRdb's version contains in-frame clones alone and is incomplete. This sample has approximately 68,000 clones, with 78% found just once. Which antigens these TCRs recognize remains unknown. After expansion with viral peptide pools in the ViraFEST assay, antigen-specific CD4+ T cells were sequenced. Subsequent to a culture period of about nine days, CD4+ T cells were isolated. Vaccinees lacked prior SARS-CoV-2 infection and tested negative for nucleocapsid antibodies. The sample consisted of CD4+ T cells from PBMCs cultured with SARS-CoV-2 spike peptides, taken before COVID-19 vaccination. The receptor set was obtained from a human donor who received a COVID-19 vaccine.

This chain links TRBV19 with TRBJ2-5; 8 bases line up with TRBD2. Trimming took 10 bases from V and 13 from J; bases not matched to a gene: 14. The CDR3 spans 12 residues. Per the germline V gene, CDR1 is LNHDA and CDR2 is SQIVND (reference sequence). CDR3 protein: CATGAGGPSLYF. CDR3 DNA sequence: TGTGCCACCGGGGCGGGGGGCCCTAGTTTGTACTTC.

This clone was counted between two and nine times. V usage is TRBV19 and J usage is TRBJ1-5; maybe TRBD1 (5 bases). This CDR3 has 16 residues. CDR1 is LNHDA and CDR2 is SQIVND in the germline V gene (reference sequence). Trimming cost V 4 bases and J 4 bases, with 17 bases left between them. The CDR3 nucleotides read TGTGCCAGTAGTAGCCTCCGGGACGGAAGAAATCAGCCCCAGCATTTT. Its protein product is CASSSLRDGRNQPQHF.

The chain joins TRBV5-1 to TRBJ2-5; 11 bases agree with TRBD2. From germline, CDR1 is SGHRS and CDR2 YFSETQ. The CDR3 totals 14 residues. The J segment lost 5 bases and the V segment lost 4 bases, leaving 4 bases of the junction unmatched. CDR3 in DNA: TGCGCCAGCAGCACCGGGACTAGCGGTGAGACCCAGTACTTC. Residues: CASSTGTSGETQYF.

The gene calls are TRBV15 and TRBJ1-2, with D possibly being TRBD1 (5 bases). This CDR3 is built from 12 residues. Germline CDR1 LNHNV, CDR2 YYDKDF (reference sequence). V gave up 5 bases and J gave up 2 bases, with 6 bases separating them. The CDR3 sequence is CATSGGNYGYTF. In DNA, the CDR3 is TGTGCCACCAGCGGGGGGAACTATGGCTACACCTTC. The complete variable domain, with remaining parts taken from reference TRBV15 and TRBJ1-2, reads DAMVIQNPRYQVTQFGKPVTLSCSQTLNHNVMYWYQQKSSQAPKLLFHYYDKDFNNEADTPDNFQSRRPNTSFCFLDIRSPGLGDTAMYLCATSGGNYGYTFGSGTRLTVV.

The chain couples TRBV18 to TRBJ1-5, with D perhaps TRBD1 (6 bases). Trimming stripped 3 bases from V and 4 bases from J, with 7 bases between. The CDR3 runs 13 residues. Germline V CDR1 and CDR2: KGHSH, LQKENI. CDR3 amino acids: CASSPDRNQPQHF. In DNA form, the CDR3 reads TGTGCCAGCTCACCGGACAGAAATCAGCCCCAGCATTTT.

This clone was counted between two and nine times. CDR3 in DNA: TGCAGCGTTGAGTCAGGGGATGAAAAACTGTTTTTT. As protein: CSVESGDEKLFF. J is TRBJ1-4 and V is TRBV29-1, with D possibly TRBD1 on 6 matching bases. V was shortened by 3 bases and J by 6 bases, with 8 bases between the two germline ends. This CDR3 has 12 residues. Germline CDR1 and CDR2: SQVTM and ANQGSEA.

The chain is built from TRBV5-8 and TRBJ2-4; D is possibly TRBD1 (6 bases). CDR1 is SGHTS, CDR2 YDEGEE, per germline. The CDR3 has 14 residues. Trimming removed 4 bases at V and 7 bases at J, with 15 bases between. This chain's CDR3 is CASSPITGTNIQYF. DNA for the CDR3: TGTGCCAGCAGCCCCATAACAGGGACGAACATTCAGTACTTC.

This chain links TRBV2 with TRBJ1-1, with D possibly TRBD1 on 5 matching bases. CDR1 and CDR2 from the germline V gene are SNHLY and FYNNEI. The germline V and J ends were trimmed by 5 bases and 1 base, with 14 bases remaining between them. The CDR3 spans 15 residues. The CDR3 region is CASSSNRGGNTEAFF. The CDR3 DNA reads as TGTGCCAGCAGTTCCAATCGGGGGGGGAACACTGAAGCTTTCTTT.

The CDR3 DNA reads as TGTGCCACCAGTAGCCACCCCGGGAGGAACACCGGGGAGCTGTTTTTT. This codes for CATSSHPGRNTGELFF. This chain links TRBV24-1 with TRBJ2-2; possible D gene TRBD2, 6 bases. Per germline, CDR1 KGHDR and CDR2 SFDVKD. Trimming shortened V by 6 bases and J by 1 base, and 14 bases separated the two germline ends. The CDR3 contains 16 residues.

J is TRBJ1-2 and V is TRBV4-1; tentative D call: TRBD1 (6 bases). The V end lost 0 bases, the J end lost 4 bases, and 21 bases lay between the germline ends. Per germline, CDR1 MGHRA and CDR2 YSYEKL. The CDR3 contains 18 residues. CDR3 DNA: TGCGCCAGCAGCCAAGAGTATGTGTCAGGGGTCGGAGGCTATGGCTACACCTTC. It translates to CASSQEYVSGVGGYGYTF.

The chain recombines TRBV10-1 with TRBJ2-1; 11 bases align to TRBD1. The CDR3 runs to 15 residues. Germline V lookup: CDR1 WNHNN, CDR2 SYGVQD (reference sequence). With 0 bases clipped from V and 5 bases from J, the junction kept 0 bases outside the gene matches. CDR3 in amino acids: CASSESGQGDNEQFF. CDR3 coding DNA: TGCGCCAGCAGTGAGTCGGGACAGGGGGACAATGAGCAGTTCTTC.

CDR3 loop: CASSLNRGNEQFF. The CDR3, as DNA: TGTGCCAGCAGCCTGAACAGGGGGAATGAGCAGTTCTTC. The chain recombines TRBV7-2 with TRBJ2-1, with 8 bases lining up with TRBD1. V shed 5 bases, J shed 7 bases, and the junction held 4 bases outside the gene matches. CDR3 length: 13 residues. Germline loops: CDR1 SGHTA, CDR2 FQGNSA. Supplemented by reference TRBV7-2 and TRBJ2-1, the full variable domain reads GAGVSQSPSNKVTEKGKDVELRCDPISGHTALYWYRQSLGQGLEFLIYFQGNSAPDKSGLPSDRFSAERTGGSVSTLTIQRTQQEDSAVYLCASSLNRGNEQFFGPGTRLTVL.

V usage is TRBV5-6 and J usage is TRBJ1-2; a possible D gene is TRBD1 (6 bases). The CDR3 runs to 14 residues. CDR1 is SGHDT and CDR2 is YYEEEE in the germline V gene. V gave up 6 bases and J gave up 8 bases, with 20 bases separating them. CDR3 residues: CASTAVSGAGGYTF. CDR3 nucleotides: TGTGCCAGCACCGCCGTGTCGGGGGCGGGAGGCTACACCTTC.

CDR3 nucleotides: TGTGCCAGTAGTATTGGTCCGGATCGGGAGACCCAGTACTTC. Encoded protein: CASSIGPDRETQYF. The rearrangement links TRBV19 to TRBJ2-5; no clear D. V was cut by 3 bases and J by 5 bases, with 13 bases left in between. Germline CDR1 reads LNHDA; CDR2 reads SQIVND (reference sequence). The CDR3 length is 14 residues.

The chain links TRBV11-3 to TRBJ1-3; D gene uncertain. Germline-derived CDR1 and CDR2 are SGHNT and YENEEA. The V and J ends lost 4 bases and 1 base respectively, with 5 bases between them. The CDR3 length is 13 residues. The CDR3 nucleotides are TGTGCCAGCAGCTCCTCGTCTGGAAACACCATATATTTT. Its translation is CASSSSSGNTIYF.

The chain has TRBV7-8 and TRBJ2-6, with D tentatively TRBD1 (5 bases). Germline assignment: CDR1 SGHVS and CDR2 FQNEAQ. The V end was cut by 5 bases, the J end by 2 bases, with 10 bases between. CDR3 length: 15 amino acids. CDR3 sequence: CASSLRVAGANVLTF. In DNA form, the CDR3 reads TGTGCCAGCAGCCTCAGGGTCGCTGGGGCCAACGTCCTGACTTTC. The full variable domain, rest sourced from reference TRBV7-8 and TRBJ2-6, is GAGVSQSPRYKVAKRGQDVALRCDPISGHVSLFWYQQALGQGPEFLTYFQNEAQLDKSGLPSDRFFAERPEGSVSTLKIQRTQQEDSAVYLCASSLRVAGANVLTFGAGSRLTVL.

CDR3 residues: CASKGQINQPQHF. CDR3 nucleotide sequence: TGTGCCAGCAAGGGACAAATTAATCAGCCCCAGCATTTT. The chain carries TRBV6-5 and TRBJ1-5, with D tentatively TRBD1 (6 bases). CDR3 length equals 13 residues. The germline CDR1 and CDR2 sequences are MNHEY and SVGAGI. Trimming pared 7 bases from V and 4 bases from J, leaving 11 bases between.

The chain employs TRBV12-3 or TRBV12-4 and TRBJ2-5; TRBD1 is a possible D gene (6 bases). CDR3 length: 13 residues. Between the trimmed V and J ends, which lost 3 bases and 7 bases, there was a span of 12 bases. CDR3 nucleotides: TGTGCCAGCAGTTTCGAGGGGGTCGGGACCCAGTACTTC. Translating it yields CASSFEGVGTQYF.

V usage is TRBV6-5 and J usage is TRBJ1-2, with D perhaps TRBD1 (5 bases). Deletions cut 10 bases from V and 3 bases from J, with 15 bases between. CDR3 length equals 13 residues. Germline assignment: CDR1 MNHEY and CDR2 SVGAGI. CDR3 loop: CATSLGRDYGYTF. The CDR3 DNA reads as TGTGCCACCAGCCTAGGCAGGGACTATGGCTACACCTTC.

This sequence joins TRBV9 and TRBJ1-1, with D unresolved. V lost 3 bases and J 1 base, leaving 10 bases between the germline ends. Per the germline V gene, CDR1 is SGDLS and CDR2 is YYNGEE. The CDR3 totals 14 residues. CDR3 residues: CASSARRTNTEAFF. The CDR3 coding sequence is TGTGCCAGCAGCGCCCGGCGGACGAACACTGAAGCTTTCTTT.

The chain recombines TRBV18 with TRBJ2-3; TRBD1 aligns across 11 bases. V shed 2 bases and J 5 bases; nucleotides not matched to a gene: 3. CDR3 length: 15 amino acids. The germline V gene has CDR1 KGHSH and CDR2 LQKENI. This chain's CDR3 is CASSPRTGGIDTQYF. The CDR3 coding sequence is TGTGCCAGCTCACCAAGGACAGGGGGCATAGATACGCAGTATTTT.

V is TRBV2 and J is TRBJ1-2; 7 positions match TRBD1. V gave up 9 bases and J gave up 7 bases; unmatched junction bases: 17. The CDR3 loop spans 15 amino acids. CDR1 and CDR2 from the germline V gene are SNHLY and FYNNEI. As DNA, the CDR3 is TGTGCCAGTCCAAGGGGGCAGGCAGTGACTATTGGCTACACCTTC. This gives the protein CASPRGQAVTIGYTF.

The chain recombines TRBV7-2 with TRBJ2-3, with D unresolved. Germline CDR1 SGHTA, CDR2 FQGNSA. The V gene lost 5 bases and the J gene lost 0 bases, with 21 bases spanning the gap. This CDR3 has 18 amino acids. This chain's CDR3 is CASSHQRRAPQSTDTQYF. CDR3 DNA sequence: TGTGCCAGCAGCCACCAACGGCGCGCTCCCCAGAGCACAGATACGCAGTATTTT.

The J gene is TRBJ1-1, the V gene TRBV11-3; D not resolved. The CDR3 consists of 15 residues. V shed 0 bases and J shed 1 base, with 9 bases lying between them. Germline CDR1 and CDR2: SGHNT and YENEEA. This chain's CDR3 is CASSLDPGPNTEAFF. CDR3 nucleotide sequence: TGTGCCAGCAGCTTAGACCCAGGACCGAACACTGAAGCTTTCTTT. The full variable domain, completed using reference TRBV11-3 and TRBJ1-1, is EAGVVQSPRYKIIEKKQPVAFWCNPISGHNTLYWYLQNLGQGPELLIRYENEEAVDDSQLPKDRFSAERLKGVDSTLKIQPAELGDSAVYLCASSLDPGPNTEAFFGQGTRLTVV.

The CDR3 DNA sequence: TGTGCCAGCTCACCAAGGGCAATGAACACTGAAGCTTTCTTT. It encodes CASSPRAMNTEAFF. The chain has TRBV18 and TRBJ1-1; D remains ambiguous. Trimming took 2 bases from V and 0 from J, leaving 7 bases between them. This CDR3 comprises 14 residues. The germline V gene has CDR1 KGHSH and CDR2 LQKENI.

The chain joins TRBV5-5 to TRBJ2-7, with 9 bases identical to TRBD1. CDR1 and CDR2 (germline): SGHKS, YYEKEE (reference sequence). The CDR3 is made up of 15 amino acids. V dropped 5 bases and J dropped 2; count of bases not matched to a gene: 8. CDR3 protein: CASSLRDRATYEQYV. For the CDR3, the DNA is TGTGCCAGCAGTCTCCGGGACAGGGCAACCTACGAGCAGTACGTC.

The sample holds a few counts of this clone. This chain connects TRBV30 to TRBJ2-2, with D possibly being TRBD2 (5 bases). The CDR3 is 14 residues long. The V end lost 5 bases, the J end lost 6 bases, and 16 bases lay between the germline ends. Germline V lookup: CDR1 GTSNPN, CDR2 SVGIG (reference sequence). The CDR3 loop is CAWLPGRGPGELFF. CDR3 nucleotides: TGTGCCTGGTTACCCGGGCGCGGGCCCGGGGAGCTGTTTTTT.

This sequence joins TRBV30 and TRBJ2-1, with D tentatively TRBD2 (5 bases). From germline, CDR1 is GTSNPN and CDR2 SVGIG (reference sequence). Trimming took 4 bases from V and 0 from J, leaving 16 bases between them. The CDR3 spans 16 residues. CDR3 sequence: CAWNKRASSSYNEQFF. The DNA of the CDR3 is TGTGCCTGGAATAAGAGGGCCTCAAGCTCCTACAATGAGCAGTTCTTC. The complete variable domain, with remaining parts taken from reference TRBV30 and TRBJ2-1, reads SQTIHQWPATLVQPVGSPLSLECTVEGTSNPNLYWYRQAAGRGLQLLFYSVGIGQISSEVPQNLSASRPQDRQFILSSKKLLLSDSGFYLCAWNKRASSSYNEQFFGPGTRLTVL.

J is TRBJ1-2 and V is TRBV19; 7 bases are a match to TRBD1. Germline values: CDR1 LNHDA, CDR2 SQIVND (reference sequence). This CDR3 is 14 amino acids long. With 3 bases clipped from V and 4 bases from J, the junction kept 5 bases outside the gene matches. The CDR3 region is CASSMRGLGYGYTF. The CDR3 coding sequence is TGTGCCAGTAGTATGAGGGGGCTCGGCTATGGCTACACCTTC.

The rearrangement joins TRBV6-5 to TRBJ2-1; 7 bases match TRBD1. CDR1 and CDR2 from the germline V gene are MNHEY and SVGAGI. V was pared by 5 bases and J by 6 bases, with 7 bases of the junction left unmatched. This CDR3 spans 14 amino acids. In DNA, the CDR3 is TGTGCCAGCAGTCAGGGACAGATCCTCAATGAGCAGTTCTTC. Translated, it gives CASSQGQILNEQFF.